The 28 T cell receptor beta chains below were found in one sample sequenced in a study of T cell responses to AZD1222 COVID-19 vaccine. Sequencing used immunoSEQ multiplex PCR; TCRdb keeps in-frame clones, though not all of them. The table lists around 100,000 clones, roughly nine tenths of them singletons. Sequencing used peripheral blood, obtained on day 0 of AZD1222 vaccination. These TCRs come from an adult in good health.

This clone was seen a single time. This chain connects TRBV28 to TRBJ2-7; 8 nucleotides match TRBD1. V was pared by 3 bases and J by 6 bases, with 10 bases of the junction left unmatched. The CDR3 runs to 15 residues. Germline V gene lookup returns CDR1 MDHEN and CDR2 SYDVKM. The CDR3 DNA is TGTGCCAGCAGTTTCCCCCGGACAGGGCCGCTCGAGCAGTACTTC. It specifies CASSFPRTGPLEQYF.

The V gene is TRBV7-9, the J gene TRBJ1-2, with 7 bases that match TRBD1. The germline V gene has CDR1 SEHNR and CDR2 FQNEAQ (reference sequence). The CDR3 extends over 13 amino acids. V dropped 5 bases and J dropped 4; count of bases not matched to a gene: 4. As DNA, the CDR3 is TGTGCCAGCAGCCCGGGACAGCCCTATGGCTACACCTTC. Its protein product is CASSPGQPYGYTF. Full variable domain (missing parts from reference TRBV7-9 and TRBJ1-2): DTGVSQNPRHKITKRGQNVTFRCDPISEHNRLYWYRQTLGQGPEFLTYFQNEAQLEKSRLLSDRFSAERPKGSFSTLEIQRTEQGDSAMYLCASSPGQPYGYTFGSGTRLTVV.

The chain combines TRBV3-1 (or the pseudogene TRBV3-2) with TRBJ1-1; possibly TRBD1 for D (5 bases). CDR3 length equals 15 residues. Trimming stripped 3 bases from V and 1 base from J, with 12 bases between. CDR1 LGHDT and CDR2 YNNKEL come from the germline V gene (reference sequence). CDR3 protein: CASSQGPRGNTEAFF. The CDR3 nucleotides are TGTGCCAGCAGCCAGGGGCCGCGTGGGAACACTGAAGCTTTCTTT.

The chain couples TRBV5-6 to TRBJ2-1; 9 bases align to TRBD2. V shed 3 bases, J shed 6 bases, and the junction held 19 bases outside the gene matches. CDR3 length equals 19 residues. CDR1 is SGHDT and CDR2 is YYEEEE in the germline V gene. The CDR3 DNA is TGTGCCAGCAGCTCTCCTCGAGTCGGGATAGCGGGGGCCCCCAATGAGCAGTTCTTC. Translating gives CASSSPRVGIAGAPNEQFF.

The chain is built from TRBV5-1 and TRBJ1-2; TRBD1 is a possible D gene (5 bases). The CDR3 consists of 14 residues. V lost 1 base to trimming and J lost 2 bases, with 9 bases between them. Germline V CDR1 and CDR2: SGHRS, YFSETQ. CDR3 in DNA: TGCGCCAGCAGCTTGTTGTCAGGGAACTATGGCTACACCTTC. Its protein is CASSLLSGNYGYTF.

This clone turned up a few times. J is TRBJ2-2 and V is TRBV4-2; no definite D call. Germline V gene data show CDR1 as LGHNA and CDR2 as YNFKEQ. This CDR3 region has 14 residues. The ends were cut back, 6 bases at V and 5 bases at J, with 13 bases in the middle. CDR3 DNA: TGTGCCAGCAGGCAACTATGGCGGACCGGGGAGCTGTTTTTT. It is translated as CASRQLWRTGELFF.

This clone has a handful of counts. J is TRBJ1-6 and V is TRBV2; D unclear. CDR3 size: 14 residues. The germline V and J ends were trimmed by 8 bases and 9 bases, with 17 bases remaining between them. Germline CDR1 SNHLY, CDR2 FYNNEI. CDR3 bases: TGTGCCAGCCGAGAAGAGGGTAGTGGTTCACCCCTCCACTTT. The encoded protein is CASREEGSGSPLHF.

This clone was detected once. The gene calls are TRBV3-1 (or the pseudogene TRBV3-2) and TRBJ1-5; D is unclear. Germline V gene lookup returns CDR1 LGHDT and CDR2 YNNKEL (reference sequence). The V end lost 0 bases, the J end lost 0 bases, and 9 bases lay between the germline ends. The CDR3 is made up of 16 amino acids. CDR3 sequence (DNA): TGTGCCAGCAGCCAAGATTTTTCCAGTAGCAATCAGCCCCAGCATTTT. The encoded protein is CASSQDFSSSNQPQHF.

The CDR3 nucleotides read TGTGCCAGCAGCACACGGACACCAGCTAGCACAGATACGCAGTATTTT. This translates into CASSTRTPASTDTQYF. The chain links TRBV9 to TRBJ2-3, with a tentative D call TRBD1 (5 bases). The V and J ends lost 4 bases and 0 bases respectively, with 15 bases between them. The CDR3 runs to 16 residues. Germline V gene lookup returns CDR1 SGDLS and CDR2 YYNGEE.

This chain uses TRBV10-1 with TRBJ2-7; D might be TRBD2 (5 bases). V was trimmed by 2 bases and J by 3 bases, leaving 8 bases between them. CDR3 length: 13 amino acids. Germline CDR1 is WNHNN and CDR2 is SYGVQD (reference sequence). The CDR3 protein is CASSEDAGYEQYF. The DNA for the CDR3 is TGCGCCAGCAGTGAGGACGCGGGCTACGAGCAGTACTTC.

The chain combines TRBV28 with TRBJ2-5; no firm D call. Germline V gene data show CDR1 as MDHEN and CDR2 as SYDVKM. The CDR3 runs 14 residues. Trimming shortened V by 3 bases and J by 2 bases, and 10 bases separated the two germline ends. The CDR3 loop reads CASSFATEQETQYF. CDR3 in DNA: TGTGCCAGCAGTTTCGCGACTGAACAAGAGACCCAGTACTTC.

CDR3 DNA sequence: TGTGCCACCAGCAGCCCCGGGTATAACGGGAATCAGCCCCAGCATTTT. Its translation is CATSSPGYNGNQPQHF. This chain connects TRBV15 to TRBJ1-5; D unresolved. In germline, CDR1 is LNHNV, CDR2 YYDKDF (reference sequence). This CDR3 region has 16 residues. Trimming took off 3 bases at V and 4 bases at J, with 16 bases between the two ends.

CDR3 region: CAISGTTEAFF. In nucleotides, the CDR3 is TGTGCCATCTCGGGAACCACTGAAGCTTTCTTT. J is TRBJ1-1 and V is TRBV12-3 or TRBV12-4, with no clear D. The CDR3 totals 11 residues. Trimming left V 10 bases short and J 4 bases short, with 10 bases between.

The CDR3 DNA follows: TGTGCCAGCAGCTTATATACGGGGTGGGAGACCCAGTACTTC. This gives the protein CASSLYTGWETQYF. The V gene is TRBV7-7, the J gene TRBJ2-5, with TRBD2 as a possible D gene (5 bases). Germline CDR1 and CDR2: SSHAT and FNYEAQ (reference sequence). V was clipped by 2 bases and J by 5 bases, with 12 bases between them. This CDR3 region has 14 residues.

The sample holds a few counts of this clone. CDR3 nucleotide sequence: TGTGCCAGCAGTTACTCCGGGACCAGCTCCTACGAGCAGTACTTC. Translation: CASSYSGTSSYEQYF. The chain carries TRBV6-5 and TRBJ2-7; TRBD1 or TRBD2 may be the D gene (5 bases each). Trimming left V 0 bases short and J 0 bases short, with 9 bases between. The germline V gene encodes CDR1 MNHEY and CDR2 SVGAGI. The CDR3 extends over 15 amino acids.

The chain uses TRBV5-8 and TRBJ2-4; no reliable D call. The CDR3 runs to 13 residues. The germline gives CDR1 SGHTS, CDR2 YDEGEE. V lost 0 bases and J 3 bases, leaving 4 bases between the germline ends. CDR3 residues: CASSLVVKNIQYF. The CDR3, as DNA: TGTGCCAGCAGCTTGGTTGTCAAAAACATTCAGTACTTC.

This sequence joins TRBV12-3 or TRBV12-4 and TRBJ1-2; no definite D call. The CDR3 spans 12 residues. V shed 5 bases and J shed 6 bases, with 10 bases lying between them. CDR3 amino acids: CASSSLTHGYTF. As DNA, the CDR3 is TGTGCCAGCAGTAGCCTGACACATGGCTACACCTTC.

The chain uses TRBV3-1 (or the pseudogene TRBV3-2) and TRBJ1-2, with TRBD1 as a possible D gene (6 bases). The V gene's germline CDR1 is LGHDT and CDR2 YNNKEL (reference sequence). This CDR3 has 14 amino acids. Trimming shortened V by 5 bases and J by 4 bases, and 14 bases separated the two germline ends. CDR3 in DNA: TGTGCCAGCAGCTCCATTGGGGGCGGCTATGGCTACACCTTC. The encoded protein is CASSSIGGGYGYTF.

This chain connects TRBV6-4 to TRBJ2-3; 9 nucleotides agree with TRBD2. The CDR3 runs 15 residues. After removal of 6 bases from V and 3 bases from J, the junction contained 7 bases not matched to a gene. Germline V lookup: CDR1 MRHNA, CDR2 SNTAGT. The CDR3 nucleotides are TGTGCCAGCAGCGCGGGAGGGAGGGTGACAGATACGCAGTATTTT. Its translation is CASSAGGRVTDTQYF.

The chain couples TRBV19 to TRBJ1-6; D unresolved. V shed 3 bases and J shed 7 bases, with 7 bases lying between them. The CDR3 has 13 amino acids. The V gene's germline CDR1 is LNHDA and CDR2 SQIVND (reference sequence). CDR3 residues: CASSMGRNSPLHF. The CDR3 nucleotides read TGTGCCAGTAGTATGGGGAGGAATTCACCCCTCCACTTT.

The gene calls are TRBV19 and TRBJ2-7, with D perhaps being TRBD1 or TRBD2 (6 bases each). CDR3 length: 16 residues. Germline loops: CDR1 LNHDA, CDR2 SQIVND (reference sequence). V was trimmed by 4 bases and J by 4 bases, leaving 20 bases between them. Here the CDR3 DNA reads TGTGCCAGTAGTACCCTCCCGGGCCAGGGGAGGTACGAGCAGTACTTC. It specifies CASSTLPGQGRYEQYF.

This chain links TRBV28 with TRBJ1-6; 8 bases fit TRBD1. V shed 6 bases, J shed 9 bases, and the junction held 7 bases outside the gene matches. The CDR3 consists of 14 residues. Germline V gene sequence: CDR1 MDHEN, CDR2 SYDVKM. The CDR3 DNA reads TGTGCCAGCAGCGGGACAGGCGAGGGTTCACCCCTCCACTTT. Translating gives CASSGTGEGSPLHF.

Only one count was recorded for this clone. This chain connects TRBV28 to TRBJ2-7; D is unresolved. The V gene lost 1 base and the J gene lost 1 base, with 14 bases spanning the gap. The germline CDR1 and CDR2 sequences are MDHEN and SYDVKM. The CDR3 is made up of 16 amino acids. In DNA, the CDR3 is TGTGCCAGCAGTTTATCGAACGAAAAACCTTCCTACGAGCAGTACTTC. Translating it yields CASSLSNEKPSYEQYF.

The rearrangement joins TRBV2 to TRBJ1-2; tentative D call: TRBD1 (5 bases). Germline-derived CDR1 and CDR2 are SNHLY and FYNNEI. The CDR3 loop spans 16 amino acids. V lost 4 bases and J 2 bases, leaving 17 bases between the germline ends. The CDR3: CASSALGPRGNYGYTF. For the CDR3, the DNA is TGTGCCAGCAGTGCCTTGGGGCCAAGGGGAAACTATGGCTACACCTTC.

V gene TRBV6-5 combines with J gene TRBJ1-2, with 7 bases that match TRBD1. The V and J ends lost 5 bases and 8 bases, in that order; junction bases with no gene match: 8. Germline CDR1 and CDR2: MNHEY and SVGAGI. The CDR3 has 13 residues. The CDR3 here is CASSSPQGGGYTF. CDR3 DNA sequence: TGTGCCAGCAGTAGCCCTCAGGGGGGAGGCTACACCTTC.

The rearrangement uses TRBV29-1 and TRBJ2-2; D unclear. Per germline, CDR1 SQVTM and CDR2 ANQGSEA. V was trimmed by 5 bases and J by 4 bases, leaving 5 bases between them. The CDR3 is 11 residues long. As DNA, the CDR3 is TGCAGCGTTCTGTCCACCGGGGAGCTGTTTTTT. Protein sequence: CSVLSTGELFF.

The V and J genes are TRBV7-2 and TRBJ1-5; no clear D gene. The V gene's germline CDR1 is SGHTA and CDR2 FQGNSA. With 5 bases removed from V and 5 bases from J, the gap between germline ends came to 13 bases. The CDR3 runs to 14 residues. The CDR3 here is CASSSEWRDQPQHF. The CDR3 nucleotides read TGTGCCAGCAGCAGCGAGTGGAGGGATCAGCCCCAGCATTTT.

The chain uses TRBV19 and TRBJ2-2; the D gene is possibly TRBD2 (6 bases). CDR3 length: 15 residues. The V and J ends lost 7 bases and 4 bases respectively, with 16 bases between them. Per the germline V gene, CDR1 is LNHDA and CDR2 is SQIVND (reference sequence). The DNA of the CDR3 is TGTGCCAGTACCCTCGGGGCGGGGTCCACCGGGGAGCTGTTTTTT. Protein: CASTLGAGSTGELFF.